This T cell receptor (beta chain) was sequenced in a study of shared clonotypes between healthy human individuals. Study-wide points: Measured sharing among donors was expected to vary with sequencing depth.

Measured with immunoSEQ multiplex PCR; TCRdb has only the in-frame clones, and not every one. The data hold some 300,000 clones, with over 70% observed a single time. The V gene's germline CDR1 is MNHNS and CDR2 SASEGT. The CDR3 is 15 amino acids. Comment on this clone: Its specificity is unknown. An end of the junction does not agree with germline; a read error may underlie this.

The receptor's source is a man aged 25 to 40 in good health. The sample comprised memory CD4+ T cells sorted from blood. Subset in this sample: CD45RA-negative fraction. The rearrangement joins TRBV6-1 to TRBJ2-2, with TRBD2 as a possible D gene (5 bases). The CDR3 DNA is TGTGCCAGCAGGGAAGACGAGGGTTACACCGGGGAGCTGTTTTTT. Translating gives CASREDEGYTGELFF.